The clone carrying this T cell receptor (beta chain) appeared a few times. Its target is not known. The whole isolated RNA underwent reverse transcription, so sequencing captured expressed TCRB transcripts. Repertoires were generated with immunoSEQ multiplex PCR, while TCRdb's copy carries only in-frame clones and drops some. The data show about 360,000 clones, with around 12% seen just once and more than 0.015% held by the top ten. These data are taken from a study of beta chain features in type 1 diabetes. CD4+ naive, central memory, regulatory and stem cell-like memory subsets were isolated by sorting on CD45RO/CCR7/CD25/CD127/CD95/CD27. In germline, CDR1 is MNHNS, CDR2 SASEGT. The CDR3 loop spans 14 amino acids. Germline trimming cut 11 bases from V and 1 base from J; bases unmatched to any gene: 8. Study findings and constraints: The study found fewer insertions and more deletions at VDJ junctions in type 1 diabetes patients. In the patient group, naive, central memory and Treg TCRB repertoires seemed more alike than in the healthy donor group. Moderately but significantly shorter TCRB CDR3s were found in Type 1 diabetes patients in all four CD4+ subsets.

This clonotype was obtained from a man aged 18-30 years in good health. Specimen: naive CD4+ T cells from blood. This chain uses TRBV6-1 with TRBJ2-3; 8 bases agree with TRBD2. Here the CDR3 DNA reads TGTGCCGCGGGGGGAGTTTTCGGCACAGATACGCAGTATTTT. Translated: CAAGGVFGTDTQYF.